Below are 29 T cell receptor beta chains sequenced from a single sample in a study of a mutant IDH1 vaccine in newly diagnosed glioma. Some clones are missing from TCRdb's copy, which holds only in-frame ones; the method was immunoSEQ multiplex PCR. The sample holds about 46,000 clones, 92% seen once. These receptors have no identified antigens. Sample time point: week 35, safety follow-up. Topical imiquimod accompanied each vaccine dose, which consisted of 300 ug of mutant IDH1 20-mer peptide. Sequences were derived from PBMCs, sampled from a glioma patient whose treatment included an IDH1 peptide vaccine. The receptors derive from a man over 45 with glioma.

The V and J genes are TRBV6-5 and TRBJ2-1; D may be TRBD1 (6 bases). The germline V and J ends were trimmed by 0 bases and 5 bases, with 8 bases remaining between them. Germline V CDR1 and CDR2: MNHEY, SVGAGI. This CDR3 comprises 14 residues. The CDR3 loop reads CASSYSAGDNEQFF. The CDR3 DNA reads TGTGCCAGCAGTTACTCGGCAGGGGACAATGAGCAGTTCTTC.

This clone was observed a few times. The CDR3 coding sequence is TGTGCCAGTAGTCCGACAGGGTGGAACATTCAGTACTTC. This gives the protein CASSPTGWNIQYF. This rearrangement joins TRBV19 to TRBJ2-4; 7 nucleotides line up with TRBD1. From germline, CDR1 is LNHDA and CDR2 SQIVND (reference sequence). CDR3 length: 13 amino acids. V lost 5 bases to trimming and J lost 7 bases; unmatched junction nucleotides: 5.

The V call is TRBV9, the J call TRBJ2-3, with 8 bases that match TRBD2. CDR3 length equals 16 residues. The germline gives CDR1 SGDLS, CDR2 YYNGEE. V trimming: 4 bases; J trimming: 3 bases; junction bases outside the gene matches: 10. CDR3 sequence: CASSPWGGRSTDTQYF. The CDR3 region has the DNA TGTGCCAGCAGCCCGTGGGGCGGGAGGTCAACAGATACGCAGTATTTT.

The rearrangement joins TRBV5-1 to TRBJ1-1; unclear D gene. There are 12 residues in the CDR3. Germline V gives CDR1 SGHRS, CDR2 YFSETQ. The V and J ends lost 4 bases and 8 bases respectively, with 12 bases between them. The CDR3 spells CASSTGRVEAFF. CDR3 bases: TGCGCCAGCAGCACCGGTCGGGTCGAAGCTTTCTTT.

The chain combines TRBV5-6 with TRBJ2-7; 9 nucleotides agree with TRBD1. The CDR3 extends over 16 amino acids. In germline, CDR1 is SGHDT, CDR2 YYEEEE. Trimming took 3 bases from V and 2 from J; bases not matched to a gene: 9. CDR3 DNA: TGTGCCAGCAGCTCAACCACCCGGACAGGGGCCTACGAGCAGTACTTC. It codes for CASSSTTRTGAYEQYF.

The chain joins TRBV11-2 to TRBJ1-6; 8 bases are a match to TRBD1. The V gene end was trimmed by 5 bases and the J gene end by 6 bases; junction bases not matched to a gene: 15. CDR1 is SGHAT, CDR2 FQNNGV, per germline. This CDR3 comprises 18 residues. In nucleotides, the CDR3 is TGTGCCAGCAGCCCAGGGGGCGCAGCGTCCGTTTTTAATTCACCCCTCCACTTT. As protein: CASSPGGAASVFNSPLHF. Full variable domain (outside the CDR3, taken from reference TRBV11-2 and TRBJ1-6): EAGVAQSPRYKIIEKRQSVAFWCNPISGHATLYWYQQILGQGPKLLIQFQNNGVVDDSQLPKDRFSAERLKGVDSTLKIQPAKLEDSAVYLCASSPGGAASVFNSPLHFGNGTRLTVT.

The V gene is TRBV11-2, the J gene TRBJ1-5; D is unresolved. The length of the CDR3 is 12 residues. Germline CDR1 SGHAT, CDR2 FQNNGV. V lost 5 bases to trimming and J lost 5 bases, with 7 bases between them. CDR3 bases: TGTGCCAGCAGCCTCGGAGATCAGCCCCAGCATTTT. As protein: CASSLGDQPQHF. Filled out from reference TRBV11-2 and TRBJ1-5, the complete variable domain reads EAGVAQSPRYKIIEKRQSVAFWCNPISGHATLYWYQQILGQGPKLLIQFQNNGVVDDSQLPKDRFSAERLKGVDSTLKIQPAKLEDSAVYLCASSLGDQPQHFGDGTRLSIL.

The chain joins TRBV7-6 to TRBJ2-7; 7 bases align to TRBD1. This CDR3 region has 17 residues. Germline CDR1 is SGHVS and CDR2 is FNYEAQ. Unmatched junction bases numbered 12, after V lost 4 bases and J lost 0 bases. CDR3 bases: TGTGCCAGCAGCTACACTACTGGGACAGCCAACTCCTACGAGCAGTACTTC. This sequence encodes CASSYTTGTANSYEQYF.

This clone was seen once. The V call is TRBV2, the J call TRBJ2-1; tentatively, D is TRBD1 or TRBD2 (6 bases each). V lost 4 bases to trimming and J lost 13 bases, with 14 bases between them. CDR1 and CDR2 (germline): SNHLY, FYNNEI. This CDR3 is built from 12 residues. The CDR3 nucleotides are TGTGCCAGCAGTGGGTCCGGGGGCGGACAGTTCTTC. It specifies CASSGSGGGQFF.

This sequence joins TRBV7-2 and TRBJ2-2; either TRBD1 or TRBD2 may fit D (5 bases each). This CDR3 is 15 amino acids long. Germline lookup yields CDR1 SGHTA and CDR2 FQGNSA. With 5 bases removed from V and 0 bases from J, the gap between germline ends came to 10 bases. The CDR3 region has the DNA TGTGCCAGCAGCCCCGGGACGACGAACACCGGGGAGCTGTTTTTT. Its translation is CASSPGTTNTGELFF.

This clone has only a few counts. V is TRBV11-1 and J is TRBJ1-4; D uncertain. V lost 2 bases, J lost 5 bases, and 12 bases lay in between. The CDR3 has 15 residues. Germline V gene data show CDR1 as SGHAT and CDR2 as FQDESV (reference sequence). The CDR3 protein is CASSLSQWGNEKLFF. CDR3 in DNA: TGTGCCAGCAGCTTATCACAGTGGGGAAATGAAAAACTGTTTTTT. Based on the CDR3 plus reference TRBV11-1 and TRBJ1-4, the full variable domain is EAEVAQSPRYKITEKSQAVAFWCDPISGHATLYWYRQILGQGPELLVQFQDESVVDDSQLPKDRFSAERLKGVDSTLKIQPAELGDSAMYLCASSLSQWGNEKLFFGSGTQLSVL.

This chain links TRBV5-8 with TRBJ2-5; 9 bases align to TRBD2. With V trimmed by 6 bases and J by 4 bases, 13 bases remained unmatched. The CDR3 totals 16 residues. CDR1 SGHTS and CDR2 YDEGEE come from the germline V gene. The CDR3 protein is CASTPLGTSPRETQYF. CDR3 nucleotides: TGTGCCAGCACCCCTCTCGGGACTAGCCCTAGAGAGACCCAGTACTTC. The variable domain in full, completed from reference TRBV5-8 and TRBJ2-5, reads EAGVTQSPTHLIKTRGQQATLRCSPISGHTSVYWYQQALGLGLQFLLWYDEGEERNRGNFPPRFSGRQFPNYSSELNVNALELEDSALYLCASTPLGTSPRETQYFGPGTRLLVL.

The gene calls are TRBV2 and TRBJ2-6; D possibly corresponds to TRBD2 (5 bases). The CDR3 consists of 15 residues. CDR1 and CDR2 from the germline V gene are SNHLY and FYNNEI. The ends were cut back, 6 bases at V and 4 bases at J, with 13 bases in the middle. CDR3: CASRQNGVGANVLTF. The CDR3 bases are TGTGCCAGCAGACAGAACGGGGTAGGGGCCAACGTCCTGACTTTC.

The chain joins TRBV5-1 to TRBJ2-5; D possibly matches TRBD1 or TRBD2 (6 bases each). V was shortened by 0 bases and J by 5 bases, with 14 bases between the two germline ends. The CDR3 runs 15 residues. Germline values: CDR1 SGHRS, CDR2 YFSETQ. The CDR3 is CASSLAGGSGETQYF. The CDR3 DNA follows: TGCGCCAGCAGCTTGGCCGGGGGCAGCGGGGAGACCCAGTACTTC.

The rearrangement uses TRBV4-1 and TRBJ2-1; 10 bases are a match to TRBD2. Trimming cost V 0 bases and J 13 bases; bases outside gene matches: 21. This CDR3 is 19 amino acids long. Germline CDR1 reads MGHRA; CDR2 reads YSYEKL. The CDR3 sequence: CASSQERTGALAGRLGQFF. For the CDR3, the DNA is TGCGCCAGCAGCCAAGAACGGACCGGGGCACTAGCGGGGAGATTGGGACAGTTCTTC.

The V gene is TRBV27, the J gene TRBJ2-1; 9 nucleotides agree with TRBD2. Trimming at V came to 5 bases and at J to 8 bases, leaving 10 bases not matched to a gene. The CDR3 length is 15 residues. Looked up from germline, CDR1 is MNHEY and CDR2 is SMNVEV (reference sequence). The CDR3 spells CASSTGLAPPDEQFF. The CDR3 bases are TGTGCCAGCAGTACGGGACTAGCACCCCCGGATGAGCAGTTCTTC.

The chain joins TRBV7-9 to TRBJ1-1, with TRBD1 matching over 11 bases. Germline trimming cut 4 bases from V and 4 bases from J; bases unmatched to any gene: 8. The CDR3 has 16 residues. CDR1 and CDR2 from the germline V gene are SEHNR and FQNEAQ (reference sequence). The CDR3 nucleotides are TGTGCCAGCAGCTCAGGACAGGGGGCCGGACCCACTGAAGCTTTCTTT. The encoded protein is CASSSGQGAGPTEAFF.

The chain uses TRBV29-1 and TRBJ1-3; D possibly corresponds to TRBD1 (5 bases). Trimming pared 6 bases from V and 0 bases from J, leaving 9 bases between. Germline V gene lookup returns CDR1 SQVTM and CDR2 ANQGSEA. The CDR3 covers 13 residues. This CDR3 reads CSVTGGSGNTIYF. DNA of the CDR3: TGCAGCGTGACGGGGGGCTCTGGAAACACCATATATTTT.

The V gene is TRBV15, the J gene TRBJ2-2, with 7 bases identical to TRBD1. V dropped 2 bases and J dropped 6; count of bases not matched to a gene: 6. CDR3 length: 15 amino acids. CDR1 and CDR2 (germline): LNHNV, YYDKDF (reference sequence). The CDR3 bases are TGTGCCACCAGCAGAACGGGACAGACCGCCGGGGAGCTGTTTTTT. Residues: CATSRTGQTAGELFF.

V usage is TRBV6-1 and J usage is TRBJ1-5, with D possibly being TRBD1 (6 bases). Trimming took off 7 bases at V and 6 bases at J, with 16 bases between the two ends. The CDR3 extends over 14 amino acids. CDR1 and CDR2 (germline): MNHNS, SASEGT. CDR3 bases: TGTGCCAGCATTCTACAGGGAATTGGTCAGCCCCAGCATTTT. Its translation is CASILQGIGQPQHF.

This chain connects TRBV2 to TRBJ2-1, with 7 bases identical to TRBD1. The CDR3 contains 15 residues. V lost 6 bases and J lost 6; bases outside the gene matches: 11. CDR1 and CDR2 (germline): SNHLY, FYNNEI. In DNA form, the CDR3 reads TGTGCCAGCAGGGACGGACAGGCTTCCGGCAATGAGCAGTTCTTC. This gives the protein CASRDGQASGNEQFF.

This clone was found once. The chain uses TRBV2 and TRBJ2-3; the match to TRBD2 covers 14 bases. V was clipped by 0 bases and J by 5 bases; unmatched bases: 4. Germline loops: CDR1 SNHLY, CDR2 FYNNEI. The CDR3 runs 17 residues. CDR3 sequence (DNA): TGTGCCAGCAGTGAAGCGCGACTAGCGGGAGGGGGAGATACGCAGTATTTT. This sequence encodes CASSEARLAGGGDTQYF.

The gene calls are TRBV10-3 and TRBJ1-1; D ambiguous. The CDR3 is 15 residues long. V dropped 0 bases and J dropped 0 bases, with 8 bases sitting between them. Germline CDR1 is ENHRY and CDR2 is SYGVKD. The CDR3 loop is CAISESQDLNTEAFF. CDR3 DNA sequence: TGTGCCATCAGTGAGTCCCAGGACTTGAACACTGAAGCTTTCTTT.

The CDR3 DNA follows: TGTGCCAGCAGCGAACGCCGACAGGAAAACTATGGCTACACCTTC. This gives the protein CASSERRQENYGYTF. The chain recombines TRBV9 with TRBJ1-2; tentatively, D is TRBD1 (6 bases). Looked up from germline, CDR1 is SGDLS and CDR2 is YYNGEE. The V gene lost 3 bases and the J gene lost 2 bases, with 14 bases spanning the gap. The CDR3 has 15 residues.

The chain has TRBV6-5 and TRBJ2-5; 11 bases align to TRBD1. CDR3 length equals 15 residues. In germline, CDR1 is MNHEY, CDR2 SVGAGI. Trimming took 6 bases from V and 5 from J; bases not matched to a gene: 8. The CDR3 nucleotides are TGTGCCAGCAGGAGGACAGGGGGCCGCCCTGAGACCCAGTACTTC. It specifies CASRRTGGRPETQYF.

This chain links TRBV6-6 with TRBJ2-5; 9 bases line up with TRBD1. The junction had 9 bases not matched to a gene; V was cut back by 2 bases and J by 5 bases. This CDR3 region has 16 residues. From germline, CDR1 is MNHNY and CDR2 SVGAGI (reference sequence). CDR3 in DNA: TGTGCCAGCAGTTACCATATAGGACAGGGGCCGGAGACCCAGTACTTC. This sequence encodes CASSYHIGQGPETQYF.

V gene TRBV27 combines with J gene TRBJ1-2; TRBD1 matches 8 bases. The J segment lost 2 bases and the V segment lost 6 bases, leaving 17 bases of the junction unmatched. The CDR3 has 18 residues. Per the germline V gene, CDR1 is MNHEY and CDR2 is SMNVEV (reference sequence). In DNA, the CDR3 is TGTGCCAGCAGCGGTCACTCCGGAGGACAGGGTATAAACTATGGCTACACCTTC. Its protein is CASSGHSGGQGINYGYTF.

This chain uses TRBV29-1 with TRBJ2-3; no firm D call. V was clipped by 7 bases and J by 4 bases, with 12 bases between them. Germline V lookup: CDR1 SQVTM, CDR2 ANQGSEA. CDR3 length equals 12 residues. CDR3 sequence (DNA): TGCAGCGCCCTAAAGCCCCCAGATACGCAGTATTTT. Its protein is CSALKPPDTQYF.

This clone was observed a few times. The CDR3 reads CASSLAPGPNTGELFF. The CDR3 coding sequence is TGTGCCAGCAGCTTAGCTCCGGGACCAAACACCGGGGAGCTGTTTTTT. The chain is built from TRBV7-6 and TRBJ2-2; D is possibly TRBD1 or TRBD2 (5 bases each). CDR3 length: 16 residues. Germline CDR1 reads SGHVS; CDR2 reads FNYEAQ. Trimming stripped 0 bases from V and 2 bases from J, with 10 bases between.